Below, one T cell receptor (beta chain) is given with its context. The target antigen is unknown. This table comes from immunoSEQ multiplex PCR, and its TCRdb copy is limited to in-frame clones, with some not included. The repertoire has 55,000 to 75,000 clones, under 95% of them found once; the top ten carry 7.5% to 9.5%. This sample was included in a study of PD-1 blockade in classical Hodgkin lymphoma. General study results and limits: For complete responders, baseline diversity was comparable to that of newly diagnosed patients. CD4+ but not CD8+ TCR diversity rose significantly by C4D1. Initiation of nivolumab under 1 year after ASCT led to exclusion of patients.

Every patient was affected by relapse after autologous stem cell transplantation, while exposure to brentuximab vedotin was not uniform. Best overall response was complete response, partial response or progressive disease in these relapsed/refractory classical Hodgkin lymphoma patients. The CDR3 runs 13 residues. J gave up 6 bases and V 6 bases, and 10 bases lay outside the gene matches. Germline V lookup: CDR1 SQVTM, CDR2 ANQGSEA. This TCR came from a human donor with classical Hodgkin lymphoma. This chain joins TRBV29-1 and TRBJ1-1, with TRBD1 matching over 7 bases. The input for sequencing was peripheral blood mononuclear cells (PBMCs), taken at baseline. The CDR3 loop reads CSVARQGTAEAFF. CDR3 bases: TGCAGCGTCGCTAGACAGGGTACCGCTGAAGCTTTCTTT.